These 15 T cell receptor beta chains share one sample of origin, sequenced in a study of blood T cell repertoires in COVID-19. Profiling relied on immunoSEQ multiplex PCR, and the TCRdb table lists in-frame clones only, not all of them. The sample includes about 230,000 clones, approximately 90% of them seen just once. Sequences were obtained from PBMCs or T cells enriched from blood (not recorded which). The origin of the receptors is a woman in her thirties or forties with acute COVID-19.

The V and J genes are TRBV13 and TRBJ1-5; possible D gene TRBD1, 5 bases. CDR3 length: 14 residues. Trimming took 4 bases from V and 2 from J, leaving 9 bases between them. Germline CDR1 reads PRHDT; CDR2 reads FYEKMQ (reference sequence). For the CDR3, the DNA is TGTGCCAGCAGCTCCCGACAGCGCAATCAGCCCCAGCATTTT. Residues: CASSSRQRNQPQHF. Full variable domain (missing parts from reference TRBV13 and TRBJ1-5): AAGVIQSPRHLIKEKRETATLKCYPIPRHDTVYWYQQGPGQDPQFLISFYEKMQSDKGSIPDRFSAQQFSDYHSELNMSSLELGDSALYFCASSSRQRNQPQHFGDGTRLSIL.

The chain combines TRBV5-1 with TRBJ2-7, with a possible D match to TRBD2 (6 bases). This CDR3 has 15 amino acids. V was pared by 0 bases and J by 4 bases, with 14 bases between. Germline CDR1 SGHRS, CDR2 YFSETQ. The CDR3 here is CASSLAQPGLYEQYF. For the CDR3, the DNA is TGCGCCAGCAGCTTGGCCCAACCAGGACTATACGAGCAGTACTTC.

The chain recombines TRBV6-5 with TRBJ2-1; 8 bases match TRBD2. Germline V lookup: CDR1 MNHEY, CDR2 SVGAGI. With V trimmed by 6 bases and J by 7 bases, 11 bases remained unmatched. This CDR3 comprises 15 residues. CDR3: CASRPAGLVYNEQFF. CDR3 nucleotide sequence: TGTGCCAGCAGACCAGCGGGACTAGTATATAATGAGCAGTTCTTC.

The chain is built from TRBV7-6 and TRBJ1-4, with D hard to call. Germline V lookup: CDR1 SGHVS, CDR2 FNYEAQ. The CDR3 has 13 amino acids. V lost 5 bases and J lost 5, with 9 bases in between. The DNA for the CDR3 is TGTGCCAGCAGCCCCATCGGGAATGAAAAACTGTTTTTT. Its translation: CASSPIGNEKLFF.

This clone was picked up one time. This sequence joins TRBV19 and TRBJ1-6; D unresolved. Germline V gene sequence: CDR1 LNHDA, CDR2 SQIVND (reference sequence). The CDR3 is made up of 15 amino acids. Trimming pared 3 bases from V and 6 bases from J, leaving 12 bases between. The CDR3 nucleotides are TGTGCCAGTAGTATCGACGGGTCGGTTAATTCACCCCTCCACTTT. Amino acids: CASSIDGSVNSPLHF.

Concerning this clone: Other DNA sequences within the sample encode an identical CDR3. This chain joins TRBV7-9 and TRBJ2-5; tentative D call: TRBD1 (6 bases). V gave up 0 bases and J gave up 4 bases, with 6 bases separating them. The germline CDR1 and CDR2 sequences are SEHNR and FQNEAQ (reference sequence). CDR3 size: 13 residues. CDR3 nucleotides: TGTGCCAGCAGCTTAGCAGGGGGAGAGACCCAGTACTTC. It is translated as CASSLAGGETQYF.

In DNA, the CDR3 is TGCGCCAGCAGCACTAGCGGGGACTCCTACGAGCAGTACTTC. Its protein is CASSTSGDSYEQYF. The chain links TRBV5-1 to TRBJ2-7; 10 positions match TRBD2. Germline V gives CDR1 SGHRS, CDR2 YFSETQ. Trimming at V came to 4 bases and at J to 0 bases, leaving 1 base not matched to a gene. The CDR3 sequence is 14 residues long.

The genes are TRBV30 and TRBJ2-1, with 10 positions matching TRBD2. Germline trimming cut 4 bases from V and 10 bases from J; bases unmatched to any gene: 10. In germline, CDR1 is GTSNPN, CDR2 SVGIG (reference sequence). The CDR3 loop spans 14 amino acids. CDR3 sequence: CAWKPGLASGEQFF. As DNA, the CDR3 is TGTGCCTGGAAACCGGGACTAGCGAGTGGGGAGCAGTTCTTC.

This clone was counted once. This chain joins TRBV18 and TRBJ1-3; unclear D gene. Trimming took off 1 base at V and 0 bases at J, with 7 bases between the two ends. This CDR3 has 15 amino acids. In germline, CDR1 is KGHSH, CDR2 LQKENI. CDR3 in amino acids: CASSPRRNSGNTIYF. The DNA for the CDR3 is TGTGCCAGCTCACCACGGCGGAACTCTGGAAACACCATATATTTT.

The chain uses TRBV10-1 and TRBJ2-7; TRBD2 matches 10 bases. CDR3 length: 19 amino acids. The trim removed 4 bases at V and 6 bases at J, leaving 21 bases unmatched. Germline V lookup: CDR1 WNHNN, CDR2 SYGVQD (reference sequence). DNA for the CDR3: TGCGCCAGCAGTGTAGATAGACCCTGGGGTGGTAGCGGGAGGTTCGAGCAGTACGTC. It specifies CASSVDRPWGGSGRFEQYV.

The chain combines TRBV4-2 with TRBJ1-4; TRBD1 agrees at 9 bases. In germline, CDR1 is LGHNA, CDR2 YNFKEQ. The junction had 6 bases not matched to a gene; V was cut back by 2 bases and J by 8 bases. The CDR3 contains 15 residues. CDR3 bases: TGTGCCAGCAGCCAACCGGGACAGGGACCCGAAAAACTGTTTTTT. Protein sequence: CASSQPGQGPEKLFF.

J is TRBJ1-4 and V is TRBV10-3, with D possibly being TRBD1 (6 bases). Germline V gene sequence: CDR1 ENHRY, CDR2 SYGVKD. The CDR3 is 14 amino acids. V was cut by 11 bases and J by 0 bases, with 13 bases left in between. This chain's CDR3 is CAASRGATNEKLFF. The CDR3 nucleotides read TGTGCCGCTTCCAGGGGAGCAACTAATGAAAAACTGTTTTTT.

The chain combines TRBV27 with TRBJ2-3, with TRBD2 matching over 9 bases. Trimming at V came to 4 bases and at J to 6 bases, leaving 8 bases not matched to a gene. The length of the CDR3 is 15 residues. Germline CDR1 MNHEY, CDR2 SMNVEV (reference sequence). CDR3 loop: CASSSVAGVADTQYF. The CDR3 region has the DNA TGTGCCAGCAGTTCAGTAGCGGGAGTGGCGGATACGCAGTATTTT.

The chain employs TRBV5-1 and TRBJ1-1, with D possibly being TRBD1 (6 bases). Trimming cost V 4 bases and J 6 bases, with 22 bases left between them. There are 16 residues in the CDR3. Germline V CDR1 and CDR2: SGHRS, YFSETQ. The CDR3 region is CASSPNIRQAGAEAFF. CDR3 in DNA: TGCGCCAGCAGCCCCAACATTCGACAGGCCGGGGCTGAAGCTTTCTTT.

This chain links TRBV5-1 with TRBJ1-2, with D possibly TRBD1 on 5 matching bases. This CDR3 has 13 residues. Per germline, CDR1 SGHRS and CDR2 YFSETQ. Trimming removed 2 bases at V and 3 bases at J, with 8 bases between. CDR3 sequence reads: CASSFQGDYGYTF. In DNA, the CDR3 is TGCGCCAGCAGCTTTCAGGGTGACTATGGCTACACCTTC.